This T cell receptor (beta chain) was identified in a study of blood T cell repertoires in COVID-19. Study summary: Samples came from the United States, Italy and Spain, spanning acute and convalescent COVID-19. The analysed material was cDNA or gDNA that came from T cells, B-cell-depleted T cells, or PBMCs.

Per the germline V gene, CDR1 is SGHVS and CDR2 is FQNEAQ. J was trimmed by 6 bases and V by 2 bases; bases with no gene match: 0. The CDR3 has 13 amino acids. Under the authors' procedure: Nucleated cell number was recorded as an estimate derived from reference gene primer amplification. Only in-frame clones appear in the TCRdb table, and some are missing; sequencing was by immunoSEQ multiplex PCR. That table supplies the V and J calls and clone size; D and trimming were determined from the DNA. The table shows approximately 99,000 clones, with roughly 88% occurring only once. The sample taken for sequencing was peripheral blood. V gene TRBV7-8 combines with J gene TRBJ2-2; 7 bases line up with TRBD1. This TCR came from a human donor in a cohort sampled during active COVID-19. The CDR3 spells CASSLTGAGELFF. DNA of the CDR3: TGTGCCAGCAGCTTAACAGGGGCCGGGGAGCTGTTTTTT.